These 4 T cell receptor beta chains came from one sample sequenced in a study of CD8 T cells in Susac syndrome. Reverse transcription of roughly 0.45 to 1 ug RNA used random hexamers. TCRdb independently ran MiXCR on the immunoSEQ multiplex PCR reads; one entry per CDR3 protein. This table holds 170,000 or so distinct CDR3 sequences, 90% to 95% found once. Sample: CD8+ T cells from PBMCs. The receptors stem from a human donor with multiple sclerosis.

V and J are TRBV29-1 and TRBJ2-5; D unresolved. This CDR3 spans 12 amino acids. CDR1 and CDR2 from the germline V gene are SQVTM and ANQGSEA. V was trimmed by 6 bases and J by 2 bases, leaving 10 bases between them. The CDR3 DNA reads TGCAGCGTCCTTGATAAGCAAGAGACCCAGTACTTC. This sequence encodes CSVLDKQETQYF.

This chain uses TRBV13 with TRBJ2-5, with 11 nucleotides matching TRBD1. The CDR3 contains 16 residues. Unmatched junction bases numbered 6, after V lost 3 bases and J lost 3 bases. CDR1 and CDR2 (germline): PRHDT, FYEKMQ (reference sequence). CDR3 in DNA: TGTGCCAGCAGCTTCACAGGGACAGGGGGAAAAGAGACCCAGTACTTC. This encodes CASSFTGTGGKETQYF.

This clonotype is a singleton in its sample. V usage is TRBV9 and J usage is TRBJ1-1, with unresolved D. The CDR3 loop spans 15 amino acids. With 1 base removed from V and 3 bases from J, the gap between germline ends came to 13 bases. Germline V gene sequence: CDR1 SGDLS, CDR2 YYNGEE. The CDR3 spells CASSVKLQWDTEAFF. The CDR3 DNA reads TGTGCCAGCAGCGTAAAACTGCAGTGGGACACTGAAGCTTTCTTT. Complete variable domain (other parts from reference TRBV9 and TRBJ1-1): DSGVTQTPKHLITATGQRVTLRCSPRSGDLSVYWYQQSLDQGLQFLIQYYNGEERAKGNILERFSAQQFPDLHSELNLSSLELGDSALYFCASSVKLQWDTEAFFGQGTRLTVV.

This sequence joins TRBV9 and TRBJ1-5, with a weak D call TRBD1 (6 bases). Trimming removed 3 bases at V and 9 bases at J, with 16 bases between. This CDR3 has 14 amino acids. From germline, CDR1 is SGDLS and CDR2 YYNGEE. CDR3 region: CASSDNRDISPQHF. Written as DNA, the CDR3 is TGTGCCAGCAGCGATAACCGGGACATTTCGCCCCAGCATTTT.